The 23 T cell receptor beta chains reported below all come from one sample, sequenced in a study of graft-versus-host responses after intestinal transplantation. No antigen is known for these receptors. This table comes from immunoSEQ multiplex PCR, and its TCRdb copy is limited to in-frame clones, with some not included. The table has under 150,000 clones, around nine tenths seen once. This sample comprised unstimulated CD4+ T cells sorted from spleen or lymph node cells, obtained before intestinal transplant. The source of these receptors is a human donor who received an intestinal transplant.

There are a few counts of this clone. V and J are TRBV28 and TRBJ1-1; 8 bases are shared with TRBD1. CDR3 size: 13 residues. Germline-derived CDR1 and CDR2 are MDHEN and SYDVKM. Trimming removed 11 bases from V and 3 bases from J; junction bases left unmatched: 8. The DNA for the CDR3 is TGTGCCGGAGGGACAGGTGGGGACACTGAAGCTTTCTTT. It encodes CAGGTGGDTEAFF.

This chain connects TRBV18 to TRBJ1-2; D is perhaps TRBD1 (6 bases). Germline V lookup: CDR1 KGHSH, CDR2 LQKENI. This CDR3 spans 18 amino acids. Trimming shortened V by 1 base and J by 4 bases, and 22 bases separated the two germline ends. In DNA, the CDR3 is TGTGCCAGCTCACCACAAAAAACACAGGGTTCGACGGGCTATGGCTACACCTTC. Its translation is CASSPQKTQGSTGYGYTF.

The chain is built from TRBV7-9 and TRBJ1-4; tentative D call: TRBD1 (6 bases). The CDR3 has 17 amino acids. The V and J ends lost 1 base and 8 bases respectively, with 20 bases between them. Germline CDR1 is SEHNR and CDR2 is FQNEAQ (reference sequence). This CDR3 reads CASSLGWGGPVREKLFF. CDR3 bases: TGTGCCAGCAGCTTAGGATGGGGGGGCCCCGTCCGGGAAAAACTGTTTTTT.

V usage is TRBV9 and J usage is TRBJ2-1, with D perhaps TRBD1 (5 bases). The CDR3 is made up of 16 amino acids. With 2 bases removed from V and 0 bases from J, the gap between germline ends came to 12 bases. The V gene's germline CDR1 is SGDLS and CDR2 YYNGEE. The CDR3 here is CASSVSRAPSYNEQFF. The CDR3 nucleotides are TGTGCCAGCAGCGTTTCCAGGGCCCCCTCCTACAATGAGCAGTTCTTC.

The DNA for the CDR3 is TGTGCCAGCAGTGGGCACACGGACTCCTATGGCTACACCTTC. Residues: CASSGHTDSYGYTF. The rearrangement uses TRBV2 and TRBJ1-2; D is uncertain. The CDR3 consists of 14 residues. Germline V gives CDR1 SNHLY, CDR2 FYNNEI. V was clipped by 4 bases and J by 4 bases, with 13 bases between them.

The rearrangement links TRBV19 to TRBJ2-7; TRBD2 aligns across 14 bases. This CDR3 contains 14 residues. Germline assignment: CDR1 LNHDA and CDR2 SQIVND (reference sequence). Losses at the gene ends were 7 bases for V and 6 bases for J; bases not matched to a gene: 5. The CDR3 spells CASMGTSGRGEQYF. Written as DNA, the CDR3 is TGTGCCAGTATGGGGACTAGCGGGAGAGGCGAGCAGTACTTC.

This rearrangement joins TRBV28 to TRBJ1-5; 7 bases are a match to TRBD1. This CDR3 contains 18 residues. V was pared by 8 bases and J by 0 bases, with 16 bases of the junction left unmatched. Germline values: CDR1 MDHEN, CDR2 SYDVKM. The CDR3 nucleotides are TGTGCCAGCCTGAGATATAGGGGGCTTTCGGATAGCAATCAGCCCCAGCATTTT. It encodes CASLRYRGLSDSNQPQHF.

This chain joins TRBV5-1 and TRBJ2-7, with TRBD2 matching over 9 bases. Germline V gene sequence: CDR1 SGHRS, CDR2 YFSETQ. J lost 6 bases, V lost 0 bases, and 10 bases had no gene match. The CDR3 consists of 16 residues. CDR3 coding DNA: TGCGCCAGCAGCTTGGTGACGCTAGCGGGATTAGGCGAGCAGTACTTC. Amino acid sequence: CASSLVTLAGLGEQYF.

The chain has TRBV30 and TRBJ2-7, with D possibly TRBD1 on 5 matching bases. This CDR3 region has 15 residues. The V end lost 0 bases, the J end lost 2 bases, and 14 bases lay between the germline ends. CDR1 GTSNPN and CDR2 SVGIG come from the germline V gene (reference sequence). The CDR3 here is CAWSVPTGLTYEQYF. As DNA, the CDR3 is TGTGCCTGGAGTGTTCCCACAGGTCTTACCTACGAGCAGTACTTC.

This clone was counted a few times. The rearrangement uses TRBV27 and TRBJ1-1, with D possibly TRBD1 on 6 matching bases. Trimming left V 5 bases short and J 0 bases short, with 19 bases between. This CDR3 has 17 residues. CDR1 and CDR2 (germline): MNHEY, SMNVEV (reference sequence). The CDR3 spells CASSPQGSGPMNTEAFF. The CDR3 DNA reads TGTGCCAGCAGTCCCCAGGGGAGTGGGCCTATGAACACTGAAGCTTTCTTT.

The genes are TRBV5-4 and TRBJ2-7; the D is unclear. The CDR3 length is 15 residues. Germline V CDR1 and CDR2: SGHNT, YYREEE (reference sequence). V lost 1 base to trimming and J lost 3 bases, with 14 bases between them. The CDR3, as DNA: TGTGCCAGCAGCTTGCCGGGTGCCAGCTACTACGAGCAGTACTTC. Translation: CASSLPGASYYEQYF.

The chain joins TRBV10-3 to TRBJ2-7; maybe TRBD1 (5 bases). Germline-derived CDR1 and CDR2 are ENHRY and SYGVKD. The CDR3 sequence is 13 residues long. Trimming left V 4 bases short and J 0 bases short, with 7 bases between. The CDR3 DNA reads TGTGCCATCAGTGGACAGACCTCCTACGAGCAGTACTTC. This translates into CAISGQTSYEQYF.

This rearrangement joins TRBV28 to TRBJ1-3; D is undetermined. The CDR3 length is 18 residues. Germline CDR1 and CDR2: MDHEN and SYDVKM. Trimming removed 3 bases at V and 2 bases at J, with 20 bases between. The CDR3 sequence: CASSFLRAGVIAGNTIYF. The CDR3 nucleotides read TGTGCCAGCAGTTTCCTGCGCGCAGGCGTGATCGCTGGAAACACCATATATTTT.

This chain links TRBV29-1 with TRBJ2-1; the match to TRBD1 covers 8 bases. The germline CDR1 and CDR2 sequences are SQVTM and ANQGSEA. The CDR3 is made up of 11 amino acids. Trimming took 6 bases from V and 6 from J; bases not matched to a gene: 1. CDR3 sequence reads: CSVDRVNEQFF. The CDR3, as DNA: TGCAGCGTGGACAGGGTCAATGAGCAGTTCTTC.

This chain joins TRBV6-1 and TRBJ2-3; D gene unclear. Germline values: CDR1 MNHNS, CDR2 SASEGT. The CDR3 covers 13 residues. V was clipped by 3 bases and J by 2 bases, with 6 bases between them. CDR3 amino acids: CASSDQDTDTQYF. CDR3 nucleotides: TGTGCCAGCAGTGACCAGGACACAGATACGCAGTATTTT.

The chain employs TRBV21-1 and TRBJ2-1; TRBD1 is the table's D call, not checked against the DNA. TRBV21-1 is noted as a pseudogene. CDR3 length equals 16 residues. In DNA form, the CDR3 reads TGTGCCAGCAGCACACCCGGGACAGGGGCATGGGGAGAGCAGTTCTTC. Translating it yields CASSTPGTGAWGEQFF.

In its sample, this clone was seen once. This rearrangement joins TRBV28 to TRBJ1-4; 7 nucleotides align to TRBD1. This CDR3 is built from 14 residues. Germline loops: CDR1 MDHEN, CDR2 SYDVKM. The V gene end was trimmed by 5 bases and the J gene end by 7 bases; junction bases not matched to a gene: 7. CDR3 nucleotide sequence: TGTGCCAGCAGTATTACAGGGGTTCGTGAAAAACTGTTTTTT. This translates into CASSITGVREKLFF.

The J gene is TRBJ2-5, the V gene TRBV7-6, with D tentatively TRBD2 (7 bases). The CDR3 runs 17 residues. Per germline, CDR1 SGHVS and CDR2 FNYEAQ. V lost 5 bases to trimming and J lost 5 bases, with 24 bases between them. The CDR3 region is CASSPLRGGSFQETQYF. CDR3 nucleotide sequence: TGTGCCAGCAGCCCTTTAAGGGGGGGTAGTTTTCAGGAGACCCAGTACTTC.

This rearrangement joins TRBV6-5 to TRBJ2-7, with a tentative D call TRBD2 (5 bases). The germline V gene has CDR1 MNHEY and CDR2 SVGAGI. V lost 2 bases and J 4 bases, leaving 15 bases between the germline ends. The CDR3 extends over 15 amino acids. CDR3 nucleotide sequence: TGTGCCAGCAGTTACGCCCGACGGAGCGGATACGAGCAGTACTTC. Protein product: CASSYARRSGYEQYF.

The chain uses TRBV30 and TRBJ1-5; 8 nucleotides agree with TRBD1. This CDR3 has 13 residues. Germline-derived CDR1 and CDR2 are GTSNPN and SVGIG (reference sequence). Losses at the gene ends were 0 bases for V and 7 bases for J; bases not matched to a gene: 2. The CDR3 sequence: CAWSVQGGQPQHF. CDR3 coding DNA: TGTGCCTGGAGTGTACAGGGGGGGCAGCCCCAGCATTTT.

The J gene is TRBJ2-1, the V gene TRBV11-2; D might be TRBD2 (6 bases). Per germline, CDR1 SGHAT and CDR2 FQNNGV. V was trimmed by 5 bases and J by 0 bases, leaving 14 bases between them. The CDR3 extends over 16 amino acids. As DNA, the CDR3 is TGTGCCAGCAGCACCAGCGGGCCGAGCTCCTACAATGAGCAGTTCTTC. Its translation is CASSTSGPSSYNEQFF.

The chain is built from TRBV7-9 and TRBJ2-7, with D perhaps TRBD2 (6 bases). V was shortened by 1 base and J by 3 bases, with 16 bases between the two germline ends. Germline lookup yields CDR1 SEHNR and CDR2 FQNEAQ (reference sequence). There are 16 residues in the CDR3. The CDR3 protein is CASSLDSGRGGYEQYF. CDR3 sequence (DNA): TGTGCCAGCAGCTTAGACAGCGGACGGGGAGGCTACGAGCAGTACTTC.

This clone was detected only once. The V gene is TRBV27, the J gene TRBJ2-7; TRBD1 aligns across 8 bases. The CDR3 has 13 amino acids. V dropped 11 bases and J dropped 2; count of bases not matched to a gene: 8. CDR1 and CDR2 (germline): MNHEY, SMNVEV (reference sequence). The CDR3 DNA follows: TGTGCCGGCGCCCGGGACAGGACCTACGAGCAGTACTTC. It encodes CAGARDRTYEQYF.